This TCR beta chain was found in a study of regulatory T cells in long-lasting Graves disease. Study-level information: Persistence in Graves' disease required over 5 years of antithyroid drugs plus positive TSH receptor antibodies.

This clonotype was detected a few times. Its specificity is not known. Study conclusions and caveats: Among samples with persistent disease, TRBV28, TRBJ1-2 and TRBJ2-5 were favored.

Assembly of TCR beta libraries relied on iRepertoire HTBI primers together with Arm-PCR of CDR3 regions. Each CDR3 protein gets one entry after TCRdb re-called the multiplex PCR reads with MiXCR. The top ten hold roughly 7.7% of the sample, which has 400,000 to 600,000 distinct CDR3 sequences, roughly a fifth seen once. The CDR3 is 13 amino acids. Germline CDR1 DFQATT, CDR2 SNEGSKA (reference sequence). Trimming stripped 0 bases from V and 2 bases from J, with 7 bases between. The time point was: persistent/refractory GD, antithyroid drugs over 5 years with positive TRAb. PBMC RNA was the source of the TCR library. Patients came from an endocrinology department in Xi'an, China.

The chain recombines TRBV20-1 with TRBJ1-2, with D possibly being TRBD1 (6 bases). Sequenced material: peripheral blood mononuclear cells (PBMCs), taken when the disease was refractory, from a patient treated with antithyroid drugs. This TCR was sampled from a female donor with Graves disease. CDR3: CSAREGANYGYTF. The CDR3 nucleotides are TGCAGTGCTAGAGAGGGGGCCAACTATGGCTACACCTTC.